A selection of T cell receptor beta chains follows, all from one sample in a study of human T cells and chemical hapten exposure. One entry per CDR3 protein results from TCRdb running MiXCR on the RACE reads. The top ten clones hold 7.5% to 9% of a sample with 340,000 or so distinct CDR3 sequences, around 7% of them seen once. Sample: whole blood, taken in connection with sensitization to the hapten diphenylcyclopropenone (DPC). These receptors originate from a young woman with alopecia areata. Some clones in this sample may be carry-over from other donors' samples. CDR3s include the opening cysteine and the closing phenylalanine or tryptophan. The D gene is left open where the match is weak. Rows may omit the clone size; those that give it use once, few, many or a size class.

j_gene | len | d_gene | abundance | v_gene | CDR3nt | CDR3aa
TRBJ2-7 | 14 | TRBD1 | few | TRBV7-9 | TGTGCCAGCAGCTACGGGACAGACTCCTACGAGCAGTACTTC | CASSYGTDSYEQYF
TRBJ2-2 | 14 | . | . | TRBV6-6 | TGTGCCAGCATGAGACAGTCTTACACCGGGGAGCTGTTTTTT | CASMRQSYTGELFF
TRBJ1-1 | 10 | . | many | TRBV20-1 | TGCAGTGCTAGTTATACTGAAGCTTTCTTT | CSASYTEAFF
TRBJ2-2 | 13 | . | few | TRBV7-2 | TGTGCCAGCAGCTTACGATTCGTAGGGGAGCTGTTTTTT | CASSLRFVGELFF
TRBJ2-6 | 18 | . | few | TRBV27 | TGTGCCAGCAGTTTCCGGGGTCTAGGCAACTCTGGGGCCAACGTCCTGACTTTC | CASSFRGLGNSGANVLTF
TRBJ1-4 | 15 | . | few | TRBV5-1 | TGCGCCAGCAGCTTGGGGGGAGACAGTTACGAAAAACTGTTTTTT | CASSLGGDSYEKLFF
TRBJ1-1 | 14 | . | . | TRBV12-3/TRBV12-4 | TGTGCCAGCAGTTTAAGGGCCCCGGGCACTGAAGCTTTCTTT | CASSLRAPGTEAFF
TRBJ2-3 | 16 | TRBD1 | many | TRBV29-1 | TGCAGCGGTATGACAGGGGGTATCCCCCCGGGGGATACGCAGTATTTT | CSGMTGGIPPGDTQYF
TRBJ1-6 | 16 | TRBD1 | many | TRBV18 | TGTGCCAGCTCACCTTCGACAGGGGGAGTTAACTCACCCCTCCACTTT | CASSPSTGGVNSPLHF
TRBJ1-5 | 18 | TRBD1 | . | TRBV12-3/TRBV12-4 | TGTGCCAGCAGTTTTTGGAGATTGGGACAGGGGGCCCCTCAGCCCCAGCATTTT | CASSFWRLGQGAPQPQHF
TRBJ1-4 | 13 | TRBD1 | . | TRBV12-3/TRBV12-4 | TGTGCCAGCGCGACAGGGGAGTATGAAAAACTGTTTTTT | CASATGEYEKLFF
TRBJ2-3 | 13 | . | many | TRBV6-4 | TGTGCCAAGTACCCCGTGGTCACAGATACGCAGTATTTT | CAKYPVVTDTQYF
TRBJ2-1 | 15 | TRBD1 | many | TRBV4-1 | TGCGCCAGCAGACCCACAGGGGGCTCATACAATGAGCAGTTCTTC | CASRPTGGSYNEQFF
TRBJ2-3 | 16 | TRBD2 | few | TRBV10-2 | TGCGCCAGCAGTGAGACCGAGCGGGGGGGCCCAGATACGCAGTATTTT | CASSETERGGPDTQYF
TRBJ1-4 | 16 | . | many | TRBV12-3/TRBV12-4 | TGTGCCAGCAGTCGAAGCCCGGGACCTCACGGAGAAAAACTGTTTTTT | CASSRSPGPHGEKLFF
TRBJ1-1 | 16 | TRBD1 | many | TRBV5-5 | TGTGCCAGCAGCACGGGGACAGGGGGCAGGAACACTGAAGCTTTCTTT | CASSTGTGGRNTEAFF
TRBJ1-5 | 14 | . | . | TRBV6-2/TRBV6-3 | TGTGCCAGCAGTGTCAGGGTTGGCAATCAGCCCCAGCATTTT | CASSVRVGNQPQHF
TRBJ2-1 | 15 | TRBD2 | many | TRBV20-1 | TGCAGTGCTACCGGTTCTAGCGGGGTTAGACGCCAACAGTTCTTC | CSATGSSGVRRQQFF
TRBJ1-4 | 14 | TRBD1 | . | TRBV27 | TGTGCCAGCAGTAGAACAGGGGCTCCTGAAAAACTGTTTTTT | CASSRTGAPEKLFF
TRBJ1-2 | 15 | . | . | TRBV20-1 | TGCAGTGCTCTGTCCCCGTGGGGGCTCCGTTATGGCTACACCTTC | CSALSPWGLRYGYTF
TRBJ1-1 | 15 | . | . | TRBV5-4 | TGTGCCAGCAGCTTGGCGGGCAACATGAACACTGAAGCTTTCTTT | CASSLAGNMNTEAFF
TRBJ1-2 | 16 | . | few | TRBV5-6 | TGTGCCAGCAGCTTGGGGACAGCCTCAGCTAACTATGGCTACACCTTC | CASSLGTASANYGYTF
TRBJ2-3 | 15 | . | many | TRBV4-3 | TGCGCCAGCAGCCAAGATCAGTCAGGAACCTATACGCAGTATTTT | CASSQDQSGTYTQYF
TRBJ1-5 | 15 | TRBD1 | many | TRBV2 | TGTGCCAGCAGAGCACAGGGGGCGTGGGATCAGCCCCAGCATTTT | CASRAQGAWDQPQHF
TRBJ2-3 | 17 | TRBD2 | few | TRBV28 | TGTGCCAGCAGTTCCAGCGGGGTTTCTTGGGGCACAGATACGCAGTATTTT | CASSSSGVSWGTDTQYF
TRBJ1-1 | 13 | . | . | TRBV6-5 | TGTGCCAGCTGTAGATCGACTAACACTGAAGCTTTCTTT | CASCRSTNTEAFF
TRBJ1-3 | 14 | . | . | TRBV7-9 | TGTGCCAGCAGCCCGCACTGGCCAGGAAACACCATATATTTT | CASSPHWPGNTIYF
TRBJ1-1 | 13 | . | few | TRBV6-1 | TGTGCCAGCAGTGATCTAGGGGGCACTGAAGCTTTCTTT | CASSDLGGTEAFF
TRBJ2-7 | 16 | TRBD1 | few | TRBV5-1 | TGCGCCAGCAGCTTCCATTACAGGGGGCGGTCCTACGAGCAGTACTTC | CASSFHYRGRSYEQYF
TRBJ2-7 | 17 | TRBD1 | few | TRBV5-4 | TGTGCCAGCAGCTTGCCTTTCCGCAAGCAGGGGGTAGAGGAGCAGTACTTC | CASSLPFRKQGVEEQYF
TRBJ2-3 | 15 | TRBD2 | many | TRBV4-3 | TGCGCCAGCAGCCAAGAGCCTAGCGGGGGGCTAACGCAGTATTTT | CASSQEPSGGLTQYF
TRBJ1-5 | 16 | . | . | TRBV29-1 | TGCAGCGTCGTGGAGTCTGGGGGGCGGTCTGGACAGCCCCAGCATTTT | CSVVESGGRSGQPQHF
TRBJ2-3 | 13 | . | many | TRBV25-1 | TGTGCCAGCTCAGGTGTTTCTTCAGATACGCAGTATTTT | CASSGVSSDTQYF
TRBJ1-2 | 12 | . | few | TRBV27 | TGTGCCAGCAGCAAAAAAGACTATGGCTACACCTTC | CASSKKDYGYTF
TRBJ2-3 | 12 | . | . | TRBV7-2 | TGTGCCAGCAGCTTAGGCGAGAATACGCAGTATTTT | CASSLGENTQYF
TRBJ2-1 | 14 | . | few | TRBV4-3 | TGCGCCAGCAGCCAAGATCGGGGTTTCGGCGAGCAGTTCTTC | CASSQDRGFGEQFF
TRBJ1-5 | 14 | . | . | TRBV7-9 | TGTGCCAGCAGCTGGGGGGGAAGCAATCAGCCCCAGCATTTT | CASSWGGSNQPQHF
TRBJ2-3 | 15 | TRBD1 | few | TRBV6-1 | TGTGCCAGCAGTGAACAGACAGGGGGCACAGATACGCAGTATTTT | CASSEQTGGTDTQYF
TRBJ2-5 | 14 | . | . | TRBV2 | TGTGCCAGCAGTCTCCTGACAGAAAAAGAGACCCAGTACTTC | CASSLLTEKETQYF
TRBJ1-1 | 15 | TRBD1 | . | TRBV11-2 | TGTGCCAGCAGCTTAAGAGGACAGGGAAGGACTGAAGCTTTCTTT | CASSLRGQGRTEAFF
TRBJ1-6 | 14 | TRBD1 | few | TRBV11-1 | TGTGCCAGCAGCTTAGCGGGACAGCCCCAACCCCTCCACTTT | CASSLAGQPQPLHF
TRBJ1-5 | 16 | TRBD1 | . | TRBV12-3/TRBV12-4 | TGTGCCAGCAGTTTGAGAACAGGGGGCATCTTAAGGCCCCAGCATTTT | CASSLRTGGILRPQHF
TRBJ2-3 | 14 | TRBD2 | few | TRBV6-2/TRBV6-3 | TGTGCCAGCAGTGAGGGAGGGGACACAGATACGCAGTATTTT | CASSEGGDTDTQYF
TRBJ1-5 | 12 | . | . | TRBV7-9 | TGTGCCAGCAGCTCCCACAATCAGCCCCAGCATTTT | CASSSHNQPQHF
TRBJ1-1 | 11 | . | . | TRBV6-6 | TGTGCCAGCAGTCGGGACCATGAAGCTTTCTTT | CASSRDHEAFF
TRBJ1-1 | 13 | . | few | TRBV20-1 | TGCAGTGCCCCCGATATGCTGAACACTGAAGCTTTCTTT | CSAPDMLNTEAFF
TRBJ1-1 | 16 | . | few | TRBV6-5 | TGTGCCAGCAGTCAAATACGGGAATTTATGAACACTGAAGCTTTCTTT | CASSQIREFMNTEAFF
TRBJ1-1 | 16 | . | many | TRBV12-3/TRBV12-4 | TGTGCCAGCAGGAAAATTAGGGGACTGACGAACACTGAAGCTTTCTTT | CASRKIRGLTNTEAFF
TRBJ2-5 | 14 | . | . | TRBV9 | TGTGCCAGCAGCGTAGCTCGGTGGTCCGAGACCCAGTACTTC | CASSVARWSETQYF
TRBJ1-2 | 14 | TRBD1 | . | TRBV5-4 | TGTGCCAGCAGCCCCGACAGGGGAATAGTCGGCTACACCTTC | CASSPDRGIVGYTF